This T cell receptor (beta chain) came from a study of blood T cell repertoires in COVID-19. Methods used by the authors: Amplifying reference gene primers gave estimates of nucleated cell counts. Sequencing used immunoSEQ multiplex PCR; TCRdb keeps in-frame clones, though not all of them. From that table come the V and J calls and clone size; the DNA was used to work out D and trimming. This table has roughly 420,000 clones, around nine tenths appearing once. The junction had 4 bases not matched to a gene; V was cut back by 8 bases and J by 1 base. The length of the CDR3 is 13 residues. The germline CDR1 and CDR2 sequences are LNHDA and SQIVND (reference sequence).

The sequenced material came from PBMCs or T cells enriched from blood (not recorded which). The receptor comes from a young woman with acute COVID-19. V is TRBV19 and J is TRBJ1-1; 7 bases align to TRBD1. The CDR3 reads CASARGTNTEAFF. The CDR3, as DNA: TGTGCCAGTGCCAGGGGGACGAACACTGAAGCTTTCTTT.